This T cell receptor beta chain was recovered during a study of blood T cell repertoires in COVID-19. Study-level information: Both acute and convalescent COVID-19 samples were obtained from the United States, Italy and Spain. Sources were T cells, B-cell-depleted T cells, or PBMCs; the material itself was cDNA or gDNA.

J was trimmed by 0 bases and V by 2 bases; bases with no gene match: 2. CDR3 length: 15 amino acids. From germline, CDR1 is SGDLS and CDR2 YYNGEE. This clone was seen a few times. Authors' data handling: Nucleated cell counts were estimated from reference gene primer amplification. Clones were read by immunoSEQ multiplex PCR, and TCRdb kept only the in-frame ones, dropping some. Clone size and V and J calls were adopted from that table, with D and trimming inferred from the DNA. The top ten hold around 7.6% of the sample, which has roughly 120,000 clones, around four fifths seen once. The sample taken for sequencing was peripheral blood. The V gene is TRBV9, the J gene TRBJ2-3; the match to TRBD2 covers 8 bases. The clonotype was recovered from a man between 65 and 85 years old with active or convalescent COVID-19. The CDR3 DNA reads as TGTGCCAGCAGCGTTAGCGGGACTAGCACAGATACGCAGTATTTT. Its translation: CASSVSGTSTDTQYF.